This T cell receptor beta chain was recovered during a study of early T cells in non-severe SARS-CoV-2 infection. Study context: Sequencing was performed on bulk RNA from unsorted whole blood, leaving chains unpaired. The study, taken as a whole, reports: VDJdb matching, biased toward anti-spike CD8 responses, missed private and CD4 specificities.

This clonotype was seen repeatedly, ten times or more. Its antigen remains unknown. The protocol attached unique molecular identifiers to individual cDNA molecules. TCRdb re-analysed the 5' RACE reads in MiXCR, keeping a single row per CDR3 protein. Among fewer than 60,000 distinct CDR3 sequences listed, approximately 4.1% were seen once. The germline CDR1 and CDR2 sequences are SEHNR and FQNEAQ (reference sequence). The CDR3 extends over 16 amino acids. Trimming cost V 5 bases and J 6 bases, with 23 bases left between them. The rearrangement joins TRBV7-9 to TRBJ2-7; D may correspond to TRBD1 or TRBD2 (6 bases each). The source material was whole blood. The clonotype comes from an adult who was a healthcare worker with PCR-confirmed SARS-CoV-2 infection or an uninfected control (not recorded which). The CDR3 nucleotides read TGTGCCAGCAGCCGACACACGGGGGCGACCTCAACCGAGCAGTACTTC. Encoded protein: CASSRHTGATSTEQYF.